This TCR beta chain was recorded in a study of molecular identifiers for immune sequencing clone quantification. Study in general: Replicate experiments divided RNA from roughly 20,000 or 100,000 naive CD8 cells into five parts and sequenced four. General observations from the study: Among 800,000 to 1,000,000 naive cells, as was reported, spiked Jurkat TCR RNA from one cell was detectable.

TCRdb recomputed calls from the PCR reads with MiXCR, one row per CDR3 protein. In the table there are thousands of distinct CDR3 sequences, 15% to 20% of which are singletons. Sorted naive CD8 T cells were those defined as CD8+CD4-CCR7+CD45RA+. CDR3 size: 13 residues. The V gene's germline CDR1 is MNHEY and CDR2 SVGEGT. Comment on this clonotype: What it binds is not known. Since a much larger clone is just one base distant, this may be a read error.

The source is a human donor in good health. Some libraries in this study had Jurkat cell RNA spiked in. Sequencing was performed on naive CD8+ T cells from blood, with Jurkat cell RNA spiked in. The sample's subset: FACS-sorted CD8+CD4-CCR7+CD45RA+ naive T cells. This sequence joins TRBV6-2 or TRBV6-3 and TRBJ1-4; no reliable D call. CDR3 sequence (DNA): TGTGCCAGCAGAGACGCAACTAATGAAAAACCGTTTTTT. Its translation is CASRDATNEKPFF.